This record concerns one TCR beta chain sequence. Its specificity is unknown. Germline V gene data show CDR1 as LGHNA and CDR2 as YNFKEQ. The CDR3 runs 18 residues. V lost 1 base, J lost 7 bases, and 13 bases stayed unmatched. The data derive from a study of T cells in narcolepsy. Study results and limitations: No autoreactive T cell clone sequences appeared in some memory CD4+ repertoires.

Sequencing used immunoSEQ multiplex PCR; TCRdb keeps in-frame clones, though not all of them. The data show 20,000 to 25,000 clones, more than 80% seen once. The rearrangement joins TRBV4-2 to TRBJ2-1; TRBD2 agrees at 10 bases. Source material: CD45RA- memory CD4+ T cells from PBMCs. The origin of this receptor is a human donor with narcolepsy. DNA of the CDR3: TGTGCCAGCAGCCAAGTCGCGGGTCGAGCGGGAGGGAGGAATGAGCAGTTCTTC. It encodes CASSQVAGRAGGRNEQFF.